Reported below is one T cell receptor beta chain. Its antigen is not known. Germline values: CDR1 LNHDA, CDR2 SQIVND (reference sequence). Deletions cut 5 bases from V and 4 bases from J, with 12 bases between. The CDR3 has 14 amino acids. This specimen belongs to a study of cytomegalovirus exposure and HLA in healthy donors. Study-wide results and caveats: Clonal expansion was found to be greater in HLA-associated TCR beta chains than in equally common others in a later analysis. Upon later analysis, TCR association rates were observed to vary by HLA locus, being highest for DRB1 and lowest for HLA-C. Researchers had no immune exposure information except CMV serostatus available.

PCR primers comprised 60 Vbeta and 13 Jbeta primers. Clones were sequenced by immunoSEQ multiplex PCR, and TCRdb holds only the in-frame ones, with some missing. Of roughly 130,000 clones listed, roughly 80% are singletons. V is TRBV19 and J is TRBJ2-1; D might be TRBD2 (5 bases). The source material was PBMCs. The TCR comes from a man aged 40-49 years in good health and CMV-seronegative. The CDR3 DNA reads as TGTGCCAGTAGTTACCAGCGGAGATACAATGAGCAGTTCTTC. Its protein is CASSYQRRYNEQFF.